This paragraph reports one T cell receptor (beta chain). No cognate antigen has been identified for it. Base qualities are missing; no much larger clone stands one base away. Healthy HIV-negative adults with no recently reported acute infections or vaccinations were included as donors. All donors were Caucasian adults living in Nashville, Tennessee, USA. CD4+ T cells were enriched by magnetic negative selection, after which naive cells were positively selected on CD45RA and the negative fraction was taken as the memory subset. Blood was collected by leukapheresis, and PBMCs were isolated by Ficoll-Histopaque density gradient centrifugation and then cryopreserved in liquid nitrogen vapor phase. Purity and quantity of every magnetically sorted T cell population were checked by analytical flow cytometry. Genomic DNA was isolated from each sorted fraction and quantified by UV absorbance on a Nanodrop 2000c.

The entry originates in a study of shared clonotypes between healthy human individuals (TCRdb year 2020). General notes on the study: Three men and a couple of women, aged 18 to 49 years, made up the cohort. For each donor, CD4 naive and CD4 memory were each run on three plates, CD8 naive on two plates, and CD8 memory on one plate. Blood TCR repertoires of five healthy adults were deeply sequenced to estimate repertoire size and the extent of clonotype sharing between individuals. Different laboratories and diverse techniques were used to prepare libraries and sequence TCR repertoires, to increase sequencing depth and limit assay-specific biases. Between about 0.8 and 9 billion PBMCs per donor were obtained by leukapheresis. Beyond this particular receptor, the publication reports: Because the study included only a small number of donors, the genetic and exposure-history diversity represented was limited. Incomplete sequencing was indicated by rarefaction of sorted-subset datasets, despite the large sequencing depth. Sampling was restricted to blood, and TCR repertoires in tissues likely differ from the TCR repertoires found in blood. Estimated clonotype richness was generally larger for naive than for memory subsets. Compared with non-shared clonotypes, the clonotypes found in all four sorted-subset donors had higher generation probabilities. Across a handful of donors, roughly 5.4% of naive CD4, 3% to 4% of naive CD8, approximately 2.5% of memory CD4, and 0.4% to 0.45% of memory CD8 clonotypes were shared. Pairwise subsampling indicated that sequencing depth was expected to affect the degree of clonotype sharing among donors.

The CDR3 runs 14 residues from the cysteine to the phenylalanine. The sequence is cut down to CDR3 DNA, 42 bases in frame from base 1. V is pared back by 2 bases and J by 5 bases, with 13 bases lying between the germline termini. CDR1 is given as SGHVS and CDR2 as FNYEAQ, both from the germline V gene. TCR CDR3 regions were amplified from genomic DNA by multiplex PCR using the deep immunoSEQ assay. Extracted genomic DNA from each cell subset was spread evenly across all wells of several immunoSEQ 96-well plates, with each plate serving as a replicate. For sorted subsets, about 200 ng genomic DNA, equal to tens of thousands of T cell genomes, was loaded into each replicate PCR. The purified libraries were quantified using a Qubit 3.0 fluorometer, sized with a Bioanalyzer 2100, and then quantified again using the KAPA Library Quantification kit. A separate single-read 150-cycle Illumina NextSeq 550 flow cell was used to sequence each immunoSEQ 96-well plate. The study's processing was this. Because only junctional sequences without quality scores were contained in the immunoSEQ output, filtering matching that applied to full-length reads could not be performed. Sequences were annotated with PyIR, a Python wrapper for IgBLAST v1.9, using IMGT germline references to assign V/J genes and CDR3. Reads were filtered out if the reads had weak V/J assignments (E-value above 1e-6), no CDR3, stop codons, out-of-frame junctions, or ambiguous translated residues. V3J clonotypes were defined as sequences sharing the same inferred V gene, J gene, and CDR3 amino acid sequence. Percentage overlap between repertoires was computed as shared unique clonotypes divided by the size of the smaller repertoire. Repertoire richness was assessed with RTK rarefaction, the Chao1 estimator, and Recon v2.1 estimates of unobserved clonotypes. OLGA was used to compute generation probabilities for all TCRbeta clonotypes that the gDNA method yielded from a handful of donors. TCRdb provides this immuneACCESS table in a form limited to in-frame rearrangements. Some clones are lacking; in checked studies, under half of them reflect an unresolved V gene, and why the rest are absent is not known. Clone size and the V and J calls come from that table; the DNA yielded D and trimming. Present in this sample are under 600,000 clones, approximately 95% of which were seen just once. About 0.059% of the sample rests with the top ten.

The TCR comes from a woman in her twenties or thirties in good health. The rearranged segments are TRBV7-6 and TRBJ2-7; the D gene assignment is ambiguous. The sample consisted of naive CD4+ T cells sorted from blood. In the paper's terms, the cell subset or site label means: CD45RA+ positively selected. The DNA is TGTGCCAGCAGCTTAAATCTTGGAGTGCACGAGCAGTACTTC. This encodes CASSLNLGVHEQYF. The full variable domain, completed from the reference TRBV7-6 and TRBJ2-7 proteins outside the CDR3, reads GAGVSQSPRYKVTKRGQDVALRCDPISGHVSLYWYRQALGQGPEFLTYFNYEAQQDKSGLPNDRFSAERPEGSISTLTIQRTEQRDSAMYRCASSLNLGVHEQYFGPGTRLTVT.